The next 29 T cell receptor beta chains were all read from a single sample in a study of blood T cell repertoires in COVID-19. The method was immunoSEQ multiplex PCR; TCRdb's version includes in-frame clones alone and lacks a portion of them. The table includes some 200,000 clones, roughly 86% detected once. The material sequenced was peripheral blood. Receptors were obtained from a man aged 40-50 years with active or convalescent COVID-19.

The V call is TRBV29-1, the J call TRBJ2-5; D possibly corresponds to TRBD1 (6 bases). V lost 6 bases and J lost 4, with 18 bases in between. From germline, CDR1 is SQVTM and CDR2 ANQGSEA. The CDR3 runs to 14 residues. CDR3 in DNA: TGCAGCGTCGGGACAACCCTCTGGGGAGAGACCCAGTACTTC. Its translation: CSVGTTLWGETQYF.

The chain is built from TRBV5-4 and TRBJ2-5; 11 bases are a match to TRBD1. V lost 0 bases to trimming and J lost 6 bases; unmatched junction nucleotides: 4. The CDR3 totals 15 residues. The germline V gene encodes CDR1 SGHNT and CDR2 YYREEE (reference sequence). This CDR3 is CASSLAGTGGKTQYF. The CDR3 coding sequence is TGTGCCAGCAGCTTGGCCGGGACAGGGGGAAAGACCCAGTACTTC.

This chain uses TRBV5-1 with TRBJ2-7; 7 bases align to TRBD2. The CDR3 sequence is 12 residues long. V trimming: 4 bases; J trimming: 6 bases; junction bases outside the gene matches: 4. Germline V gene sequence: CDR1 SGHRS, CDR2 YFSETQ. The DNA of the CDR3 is TGCGCCAGCAGCGGGAGGGCTTTCGAGCAGTACTTC. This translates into CASSGRAFEQYF.

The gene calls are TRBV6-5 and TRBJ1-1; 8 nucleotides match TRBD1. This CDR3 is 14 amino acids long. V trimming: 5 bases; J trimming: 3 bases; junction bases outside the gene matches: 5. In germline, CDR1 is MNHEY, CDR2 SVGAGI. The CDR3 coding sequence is TGTGCCAGCAGTCGGGGACAGGCACACACTGAAGCTTTCTTT. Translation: CASSRGQAHTEAFF.

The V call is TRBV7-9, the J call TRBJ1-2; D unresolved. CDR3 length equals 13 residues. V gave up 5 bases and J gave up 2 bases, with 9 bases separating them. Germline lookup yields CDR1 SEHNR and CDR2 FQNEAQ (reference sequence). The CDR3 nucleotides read TGTGCCAGCAGCCCAACTACCAACTATGGCTACACCTTC. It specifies CASSPTTNYGYTF.

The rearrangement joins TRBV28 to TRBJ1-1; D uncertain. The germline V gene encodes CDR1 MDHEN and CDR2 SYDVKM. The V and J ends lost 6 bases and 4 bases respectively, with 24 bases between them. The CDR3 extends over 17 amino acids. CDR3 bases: TGTGCCAGCAGCCTCAATTGGCGGGTAAGGGTCGGCACTGAAGCTTTCTTT. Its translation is CASSLNWRVRVGTEAFF.

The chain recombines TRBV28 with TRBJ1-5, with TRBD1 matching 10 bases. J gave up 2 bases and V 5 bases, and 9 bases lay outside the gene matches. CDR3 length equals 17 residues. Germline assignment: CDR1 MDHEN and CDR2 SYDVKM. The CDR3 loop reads CASSRRDRGSGNQPQHF. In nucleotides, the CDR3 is TGTGCCAGCAGTCGCCGGGACAGGGGCAGCGGCAATCAGCCCCAGCATTTT.

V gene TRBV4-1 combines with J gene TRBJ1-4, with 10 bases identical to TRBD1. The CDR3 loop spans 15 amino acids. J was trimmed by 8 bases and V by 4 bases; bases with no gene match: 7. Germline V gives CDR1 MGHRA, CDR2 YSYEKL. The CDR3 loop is CASSLSGTGDEKLFF. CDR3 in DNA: TGCGCCAGCAGCCTCTCCGGGACAGGGGACGAAAAACTGTTTTTT.

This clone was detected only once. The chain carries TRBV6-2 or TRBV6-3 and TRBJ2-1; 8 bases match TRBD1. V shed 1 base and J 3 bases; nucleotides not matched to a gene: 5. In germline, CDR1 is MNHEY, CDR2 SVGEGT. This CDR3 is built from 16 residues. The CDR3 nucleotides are TGTGCCAGCAGTTACTTCAGGACAGGGAGCTACAATGAGCAGTTCTTC. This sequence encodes CASSYFRTGSYNEQFF.

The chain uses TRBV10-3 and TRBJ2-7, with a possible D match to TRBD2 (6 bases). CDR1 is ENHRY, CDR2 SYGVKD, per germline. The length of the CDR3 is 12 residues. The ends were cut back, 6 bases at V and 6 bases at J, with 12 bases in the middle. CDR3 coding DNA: TGTGCCATCAGGGAGGGGAGGAGCGAGCAGTACTTC. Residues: CAIREGRSEQYF.

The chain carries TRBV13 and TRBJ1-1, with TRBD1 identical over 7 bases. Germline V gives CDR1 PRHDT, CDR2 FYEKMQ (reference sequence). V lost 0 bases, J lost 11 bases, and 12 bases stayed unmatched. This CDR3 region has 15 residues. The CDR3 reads CASSLGAGGSPTAFF. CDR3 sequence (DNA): TGTGCCAGCAGCTTAGGTGCAGGGGGATCCCCGACGGCTTTCTTT.

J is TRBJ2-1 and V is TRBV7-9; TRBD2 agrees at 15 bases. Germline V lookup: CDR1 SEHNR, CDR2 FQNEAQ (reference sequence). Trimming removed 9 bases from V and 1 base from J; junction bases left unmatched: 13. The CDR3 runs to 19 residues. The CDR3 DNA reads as TGTGCCAGTTCCGTCCCCGGGACTAGCGGGGGGAAGTCCTACAATGAGCAGTTCTTC. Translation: CASSVPGTSGGKSYNEQFF.

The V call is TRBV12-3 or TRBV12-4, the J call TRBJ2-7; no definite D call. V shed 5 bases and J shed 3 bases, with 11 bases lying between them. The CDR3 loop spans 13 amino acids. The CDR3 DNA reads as TGTGCCAGCAGTCCCCCGGCAGGCTACGAGCAGTACTTC. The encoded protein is CASSPPAGYEQYF.

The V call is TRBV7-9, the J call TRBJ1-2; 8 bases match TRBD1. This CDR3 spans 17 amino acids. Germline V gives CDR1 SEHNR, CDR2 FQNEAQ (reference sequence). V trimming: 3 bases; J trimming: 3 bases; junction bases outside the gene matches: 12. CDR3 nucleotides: TGTGCCAGCAGCTTTGGTTATAACGAGGACAGGGACTATGGCTACACCTTC. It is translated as CASSFGYNEDRDYGYTF.

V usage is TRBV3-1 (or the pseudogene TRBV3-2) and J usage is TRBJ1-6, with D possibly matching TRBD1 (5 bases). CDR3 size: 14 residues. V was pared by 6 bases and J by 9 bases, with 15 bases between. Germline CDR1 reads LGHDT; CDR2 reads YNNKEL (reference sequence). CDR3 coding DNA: TGTGCCAGCAGGGGGCCGCCCGACTCTTCACCCCTCCACTTT. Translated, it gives CASRGPPDSSPLHF.

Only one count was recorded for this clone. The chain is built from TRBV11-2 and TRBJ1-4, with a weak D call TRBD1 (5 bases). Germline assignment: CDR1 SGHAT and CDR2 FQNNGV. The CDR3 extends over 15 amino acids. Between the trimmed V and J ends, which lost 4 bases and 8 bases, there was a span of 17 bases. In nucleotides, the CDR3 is TGTGCCAGCAGCTCGGGAGGTCTCTGGGACGAAAAACTGTTTTTT. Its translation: CASSSGGLWDEKLFF.

The CDR3 nucleotides read TGCAGTGGAATCAGGGGGTACGAGCAGTACTTC. Its protein is CSGIRGYEQYF. The V gene is TRBV20-1, the J gene TRBJ2-7; TRBD1 agrees at 7 bases. Looked up from germline, CDR1 is DFQATT and CDR2 is SNEGSKA (reference sequence). The CDR3 consists of 11 residues. V shed 7 bases and J 4 bases; nucleotides not matched to a gene: 4.

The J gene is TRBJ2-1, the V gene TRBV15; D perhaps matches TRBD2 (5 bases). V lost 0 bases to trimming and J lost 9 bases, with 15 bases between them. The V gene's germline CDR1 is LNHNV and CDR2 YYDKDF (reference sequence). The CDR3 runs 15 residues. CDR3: CATSRDGRDDAEQFF. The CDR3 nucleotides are TGTGCCACCAGCAGAGATGGTCGGGATGATGCTGAGCAGTTCTTC.

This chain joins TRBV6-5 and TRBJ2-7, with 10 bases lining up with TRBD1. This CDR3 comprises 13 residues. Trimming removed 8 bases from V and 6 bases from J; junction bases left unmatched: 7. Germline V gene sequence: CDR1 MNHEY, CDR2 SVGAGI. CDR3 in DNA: TGTGCCAGCTTAAGGGACAGGGGATCCGAGCAGTACTTC. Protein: CASLRDRGSEQYF.

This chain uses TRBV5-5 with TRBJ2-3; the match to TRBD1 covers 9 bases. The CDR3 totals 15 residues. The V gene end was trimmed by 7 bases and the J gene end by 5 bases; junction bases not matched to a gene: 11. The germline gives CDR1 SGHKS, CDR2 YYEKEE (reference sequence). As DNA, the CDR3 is TGTGCCAGCGGACCCGGGACAGGGTGGATAGATACGCAGTATTTT. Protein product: CASGPGTGWIDTQYF. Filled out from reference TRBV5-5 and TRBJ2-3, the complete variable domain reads DAGVTQSPTHLIKTRGQQVTLRCSPISGHKSVSWYQQVLGQGPQFIFQYYEKEERGRGNFPDRFSARQFPNYSSELNVNALLLGDSALYLCASGPGTGWIDTQYFGPGTRLTVL.

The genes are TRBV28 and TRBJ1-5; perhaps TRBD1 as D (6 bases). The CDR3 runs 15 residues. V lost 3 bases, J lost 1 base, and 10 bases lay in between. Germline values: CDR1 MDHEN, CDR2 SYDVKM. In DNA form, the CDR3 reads TGTGCCAGCAGTTTCTTGGGGGCGAGCAATCAGCCCCAGCATTTT. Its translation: CASSFLGASNQPQHF.

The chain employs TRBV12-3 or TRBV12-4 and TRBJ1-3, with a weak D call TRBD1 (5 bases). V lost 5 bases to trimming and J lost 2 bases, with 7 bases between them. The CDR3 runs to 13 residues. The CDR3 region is CASSEGAGNTIYF. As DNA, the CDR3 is TGTGCCAGCAGTGAAGGGGCTGGAAACACCATATATTTT.

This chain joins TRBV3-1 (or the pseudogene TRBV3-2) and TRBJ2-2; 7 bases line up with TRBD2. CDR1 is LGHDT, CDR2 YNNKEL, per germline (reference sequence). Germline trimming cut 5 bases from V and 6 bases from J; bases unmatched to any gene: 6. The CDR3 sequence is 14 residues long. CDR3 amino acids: CASSGGAGPGELFF. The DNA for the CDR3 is TGTGCCAGCAGCGGGGGAGCGGGACCCGGGGAGCTGTTTTTT.

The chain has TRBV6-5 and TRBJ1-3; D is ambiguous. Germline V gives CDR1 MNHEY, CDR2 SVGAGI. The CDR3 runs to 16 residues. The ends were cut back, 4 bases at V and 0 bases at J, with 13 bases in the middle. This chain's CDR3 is CASSSGVGSSGNTIYF. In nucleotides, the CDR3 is TGTGCCAGCAGTTCCGGTGTAGGGAGCTCTGGAAACACCATATATTTT.

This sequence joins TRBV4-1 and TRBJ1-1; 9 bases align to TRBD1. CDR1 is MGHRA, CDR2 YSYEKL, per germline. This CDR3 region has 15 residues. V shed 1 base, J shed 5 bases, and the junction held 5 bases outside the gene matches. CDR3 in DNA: TGCGCCAGCAGCCAAGGACAGGGGGGATGGACTGAAGCTTTCTTT. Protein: CASSQGQGGWTEAFF.

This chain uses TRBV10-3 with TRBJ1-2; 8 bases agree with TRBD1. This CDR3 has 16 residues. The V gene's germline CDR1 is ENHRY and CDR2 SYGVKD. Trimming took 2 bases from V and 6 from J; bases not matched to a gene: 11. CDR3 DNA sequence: TGTGCCATCAGTGAGGCCGGGACAGGAGCAAGTAATGGCTACACCTTC. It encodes CAISEAGTGASNGYTF.

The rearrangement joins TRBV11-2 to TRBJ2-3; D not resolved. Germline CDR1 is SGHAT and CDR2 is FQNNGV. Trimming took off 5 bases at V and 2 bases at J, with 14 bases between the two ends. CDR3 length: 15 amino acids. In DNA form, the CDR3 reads TGTGCCAGCAGCCCGTACCGGGTTTTCACAGATACGCAGTATTTT. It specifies CASSPYRVFTDTQYF.

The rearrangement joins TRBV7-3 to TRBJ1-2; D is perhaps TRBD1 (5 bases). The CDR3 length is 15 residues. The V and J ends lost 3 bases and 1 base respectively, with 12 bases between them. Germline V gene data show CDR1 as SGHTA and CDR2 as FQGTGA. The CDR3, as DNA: TGTGCCAGCAGCTTGTTCGGGGGGAGTAACTATGGCTACACCTTC. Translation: CASSLFGGSNYGYTF.

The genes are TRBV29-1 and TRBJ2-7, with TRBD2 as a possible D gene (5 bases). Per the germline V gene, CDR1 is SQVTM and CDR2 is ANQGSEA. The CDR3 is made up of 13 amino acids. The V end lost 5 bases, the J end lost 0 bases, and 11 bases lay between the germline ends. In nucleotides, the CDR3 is TGCAGCGTTATGGCAGACTACTCCTACGAGCAGTACTTC. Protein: CSVMADYSYEQYF.